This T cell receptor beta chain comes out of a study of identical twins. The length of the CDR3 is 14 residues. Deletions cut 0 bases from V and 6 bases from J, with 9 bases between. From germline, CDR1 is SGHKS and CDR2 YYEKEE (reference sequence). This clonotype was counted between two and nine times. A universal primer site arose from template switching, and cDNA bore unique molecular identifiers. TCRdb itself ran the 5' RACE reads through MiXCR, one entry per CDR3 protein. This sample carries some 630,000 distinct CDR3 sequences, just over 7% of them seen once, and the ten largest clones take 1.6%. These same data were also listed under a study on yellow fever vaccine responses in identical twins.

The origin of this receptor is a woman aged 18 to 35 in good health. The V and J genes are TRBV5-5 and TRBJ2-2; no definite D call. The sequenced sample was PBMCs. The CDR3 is CASSLGPASGELFF. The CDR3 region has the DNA TGTGCCAGCAGCTTGGGCCCAGCGTCCGGGGAGCTGTTTTTT. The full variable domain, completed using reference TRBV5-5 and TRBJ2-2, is DAGVTQSPTHLIKTRGQQVTLRCSPISGHKSVSWYQQVLGQGPQFIFQYYEKEERGRGNFPDRFSARQFPNYSSELNVNALLLGDSALYLCASSLGPASGELFFGEGSRLTVL.